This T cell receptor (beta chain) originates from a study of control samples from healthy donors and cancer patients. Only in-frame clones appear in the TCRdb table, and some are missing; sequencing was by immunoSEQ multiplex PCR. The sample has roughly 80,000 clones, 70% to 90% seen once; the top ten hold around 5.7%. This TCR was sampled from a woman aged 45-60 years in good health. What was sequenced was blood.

The CDR3 loop is CASSGMWDSPLHF. In DNA form, the CDR3 reads TGTGCCAGCAGTGGAATGTGGGATTCACCCCTCCACTTT. V gene TRBV6-6 combines with J gene TRBJ1-6; D is unclear. Trimming shortened V by 5 bases and J by 8 bases, and 10 bases separated the two germline ends. The CDR3 runs 13 residues. The V gene's germline CDR1 is MNHNY and CDR2 SVGAGI (reference sequence).